This T cell receptor beta chain was documented in a study of spatial heterogeneity in lung cancer. In its sample, this clonotype ranks as medium-sized. Its matching antigen is unknown. Study findings and constraints: Higher tumor mutation counts went along with higher counts of expanded intratumoral alpha and beta TCRs.

V shed 1 base, J shed 3 bases, and the junction held 6 bases outside the gene matches. Germline-derived CDR1 and CDR2 are LGHNA and YSLEER. This CDR3 is 15 amino acids long. TCRdb called the 5' RACE reads again in MiXCR, with one record for every CDR3 protein. Counted here are about 2,000 distinct CDR3 sequences, just over 3% occurring once; the ten biggest clones make up approximately 12%. Stated time point: sample taken at primary tumor resection. Source: lung tumor tissue, taken at surgery. The chain couples TRBV4-3 to TRBJ2-7; 7 bases match TRBD1. The clonotype was recovered from a female donor with early-stage non-small cell lung cancer. The CDR3 nucleotides are TGCGCCAGCAGCCAAGCCCGGGACAGATACTACGAGCAGTACTTC. It yields the protein CASSQARDRYYEQYF.